This T cell receptor (beta chain) was captured in a study of neurological immune-mediated disorders. Findings of the study overall: The study found the most TCR clonal expansion in HTLV-1-associated myelopathy and the least in multiple sclerosis, below healthy controls. Across subjects, no CDR3 amino acid sequence appeared in expanded clones of more than one subject, a finding that suggested private repertoires in all groups.

The sample holds many counts of this clonotype. Its specificity is unknown. MiXCR, applied by TCRdb to the 5' RACE reads, yields one record per CDR3 protein. The data show approximately 50,000 distinct CDR3 sequences, about 9.4% seen once. Sequenced input: PBMCs. This receptor was identified in a man between 65 and 85 years old with HTLV-1-associated myelopathy (HAM/TSP).

CDR3 nucleotides: TGTGCCAGCAGCTCTACAGGGTTGGATTTCTCTGGGGCCAACGTCCTGACTTTC. Protein product: CASSSTGLDFSGANVLTF. V usage is TRBV7-8 and J usage is TRBJ2-6, with TRBD1 as a possible D gene (6 bases). Trimming removed 4 bases from V and 0 bases from J, with 16 bases in between. The CDR3 extends over 18 amino acids. CDR1 is SGHVS, CDR2 FQNEAQ, per germline. Complete variable domain (other parts from reference TRBV7-8 and TRBJ2-6): GAGVSQSPRYKVAKRGQDVALRCDPISGHVSLFWYQQALGQGPEFLTYFQNEAQLDKSGLPSDRFFAERPEGSVSTLKIQRTQQEDSAVYLCASSSTGLDFSGANVLTFGAGSRLTVL.